Shown below are 23 T cell receptor beta chains from a single sample sequenced in a study of T-cell memory formation after mild COVID-19. TCRdb ran MiXCR on the 5' RACE reads and lists one entry per CDR3 protein. The sample comprises roughly 620,000 distinct CDR3 sequences, roughly 18% of which are singletons, and about 11% rests with the top ten. The sample was PBMCs or a T cell subset sorted from them (not recorded which). These receptors were obtained from an adult woman who had mild COVID-19 (a few samples of this study predate the infection). Cell type and time point are not known.

This clonotype was seen at least ten times. This sequence joins TRBV24-1 and TRBJ2-7, with D tentatively TRBD1 (6 bases). Germline V gives CDR1 KGHDR, CDR2 SFDVKD. The CDR3 consists of 13 residues. V was pared by 1 base and J by 5 bases, with 8 bases between. The DNA of the CDR3 is TGTGCCACCAGTGATTTATACAGGGACGAGCAGTACTTC. Translated: CATSDLYRDEQYF.

V gene TRBV10-3 combines with J gene TRBJ2-5; D not certain. CDR3 size: 14 residues. CDR1 and CDR2 from the germline V gene are ENHRY and SYGVKD. V lost 5 bases and J lost 2, with 12 bases in between. CDR3 coding DNA: TGTGCCATCAGTCAACAGCTACCACAAGAGACCCAGTACTTC. Its translation: CAISQQLPQETQYF.

This clonotype was detected a few times. V gene TRBV7-2 combines with J gene TRBJ1-6; 8 bases fit TRBD1. The CDR3 is made up of 15 amino acids. V gave up 1 base and J gave up 7 bases; unmatched junction bases: 3. Germline V gives CDR1 SGHTA, CDR2 FQGNSA. The CDR3 region has the DNA TGTGCCAGCAGCTTAGGACAGGGGTGGAATTCACCCCTCCACTTT. Encoded protein: CASSLGQGWNSPLHF.

This chain connects TRBV5-4 to TRBJ2-5; D gene unclear. The germline V gene encodes CDR1 SGHNT and CDR2 YYREEE (reference sequence). Trimming removed 0 bases from V and 4 bases from J, with 16 bases in between. The length of the CDR3 is 16 residues. The CDR3 nucleotides are TGTGCCAGCAGCTTGGGGGGTGGTTTAGGCCGAGAGACCCAGTACTTC. The encoded protein is CASSLGGGLGRETQYF.

This clonotype was observed many times. V is TRBV4-1 and J is TRBJ2-7; D may be TRBD1 (6 bases). This CDR3 is 14 amino acids long. CDR1 and CDR2 (germline): MGHRA, YSYEKL. V dropped 3 bases and J dropped 1 base, with 10 bases sitting between them. The CDR3 DNA sequence: TGCGCCAGCAGCCAGGCCAGGGGATCCTACGAGCAGTACTTC. Translated: CASSQARGSYEQYF.

In its sample, this clonotype was seen a few times. This chain uses TRBV14 with TRBJ1-4; TRBD1 might be the D (5 bases). The CDR3 spans 17 residues. Trimming took 3 bases from V and 5 from J, leaving 19 bases between them. Germline lookup yields CDR1 SGHDN and CDR2 FVKESK. This chain's CDR3 is CASSQGDRAPLNEKLFF. The CDR3 DNA reads as TGTGCCAGCAGCCAGGGGGATCGCGCTCCCTTAAATGAAAAACTGTTTTTT.

This clonotype was detected only a few times. J is TRBJ2-7 and V is TRBV4-1, with D perhaps matching TRBD1 (6 bases). CDR1 MGHRA and CDR2 YSYEKL come from the germline V gene. This CDR3 has 14 amino acids. V gave up 0 bases and J gave up 3 bases, with 9 bases separating them. The CDR3 sequence: CASSQEPRGYEQYF. As DNA, the CDR3 is TGCGCCAGCAGCCAAGAACCCAGGGGCTACGAGCAGTACTTC.

This clonotype appeared many times. The rearrangement uses TRBV5-1 and TRBJ2-2; D is unresolved. The ends were cut back, 7 bases at V and 5 bases at J, with 21 bases in the middle. Germline V CDR1 and CDR2: SGHRS, YFSETQ. The length of the CDR3 is 16 residues. The CDR3 region is CASSPQVAVGTGELFF. The CDR3 DNA is TGCGCCAGCTCCCCTCAGGTGGCAGTTGGGACCGGGGAGCTGTTTTTT.

This sequence joins TRBV12-3 or TRBV12-4 and TRBJ2-3; 7 bases match TRBD2. The CDR3 consists of 17 residues. V dropped 4 bases and J dropped 3; count of bases not matched to a gene: 13. The CDR3 is CASSSKSSGAGTDTQYF. The CDR3 DNA follows: TGTGCCAGCAGTTCGAAATCTAGCGGAGCGGGAACAGATACGCAGTATTTT.

Only a few counts were recorded for this clonotype. The chain joins TRBV5-1 to TRBJ1-2; D is unresolved. The length of the CDR3 is 13 residues. The germline V gene encodes CDR1 SGHRS and CDR2 YFSETQ. V was trimmed by 4 bases and J by 6 bases, leaving 13 bases between them. The DNA of the CDR3 is TGCGCCAGCAGCATAGACCCAAACAATGGCTACACCTTC. Protein product: CASSIDPNNGYTF.

The V gene is TRBV6-6, the J gene TRBJ2-1; 11 bases agree with TRBD2. There are 15 residues in the CDR3. Germline CDR1 reads MNHNY; CDR2 reads SVGAGI (reference sequence). Losses at the gene ends were 6 bases for V and 7 bases for J; bases not matched to a gene: 8. The CDR3 here is CASSSATSGTNEQFF. The CDR3 DNA reads TGTGCCAGCAGCTCCGCGACTAGCGGGACTAATGAGCAGTTCTTC.

This chain joins TRBV10-2 and TRBJ2-2, with D possibly matching TRBD2 (6 bases). V lost 2 bases and J lost 4, with 14 bases in between. Per germline, CDR1 WSHSY and CDR2 SAAADI. CDR3 size: 16 residues. Here the CDR3 reads CASSERTGVSTGELFF. CDR3 DNA: TGCGCCAGCAGTGAGAGGACGGGGGTGAGCACCGGGGAGCTGTTTTTT.

In this sample, this clonotype turned up a few times. V is TRBV14 and J is TRBJ1-3; D is possibly TRBD1 (5 bases). CDR1 is SGHDN and CDR2 is FVKESK in the germline V gene. Between the trimmed V and J ends, which lost 0 bases and 1 base, there was a span of 16 bases. This CDR3 is 18 amino acids long. CDR3 residues: CASSQDWGSWLSGNTIYF. The CDR3 nucleotides are TGTGCCAGCAGCCAAGATTGGGGGTCCTGGCTGTCTGGAAACACCATATATTTT.

The V call is TRBV5-1, the J call TRBJ1-2, with TRBD1 as a possible D gene (6 bases). Per the germline V gene, CDR1 is SGHRS and CDR2 is YFSETQ. The CDR3 sequence is 13 residues long. The V gene lost 4 bases and the J gene lost 8 bases, with 15 bases spanning the gap. The CDR3: CASSSWTDPGYTF. Written as DNA, the CDR3 is TGCGCCAGCAGCAGCTGGACAGACCCCGGCTACACCTTC.

The chain joins TRBV11-2 to TRBJ2-5; a possible D gene is TRBD2 (6 bases). CDR3 length equals 14 residues. V lost 5 bases and J lost 2, with 12 bases in between. Looked up from germline, CDR1 is SGHAT and CDR2 is FQNNGV. CDR3 residues: CASSGTGVQETQYF. In nucleotides, the CDR3 is TGTGCCAGCAGCGGGACGGGAGTTCAAGAGACCCAGTACTTC.

The rearrangement uses TRBV21-1 and TRBJ1-1; the table's TRBD1 call for D was not verified on the DNA. TRBV21-1 is reported as a pseudogene. The CDR3 has 18 amino acids. CDR3 DNA: TGTGCCAGCAGCAAAGCCCGGGGGGCAGTATCTCAGGGCACTGAAGCTTTCTTT. Residues: CASSKARGAVSQGTEAFF.

This clonotype was recorded a few times. This chain's CDR3 is CASSQGMGLAETQYF. As DNA, the CDR3 is TGTGCCAGCAGCCAAGGGATGGGACTAGCGGAGACCCAGTACTTC. V and J are TRBV3-1 and TRBJ2-5; TRBD2 agrees at 10 bases. CDR1 and CDR2 (germline): LGHDT, YNNKEL (reference sequence). This CDR3 has 15 amino acids. V gave up 1 base and J gave up 5 bases; unmatched junction bases: 4.

This clonotype was detected only a few times. The chain combines TRBV4-1 with TRBJ2-4, with D maybe TRBD2 (5 bases). The CDR3 contains 17 residues. The ends were cut back, 4 bases at V and 0 bases at J, with 16 bases in the middle. Germline V CDR1 and CDR2: MGHRA, YSYEKL. Written as DNA, the CDR3 is TGCGCCAGCAGCCGAACCCTAGCTCCCCGAGCCAAAAACATTCAGTACTTC. This gives the protein CASSRTLAPRAKNIQYF.

The chain uses TRBV7-2 and TRBJ1-1; D gene uncertain. CDR1 and CDR2 (germline): SGHTA, FQGNSA. Deletions cut 1 base from V and 5 bases from J, with 11 bases between. There are 14 residues in the CDR3. CDR3 amino acids: CASSLGPLRTEAFF. CDR3 sequence (DNA): TGTGCCAGCAGCTTAGGTCCCCTCAGGACTGAAGCTTTCTTT. The full variable domain, in which reference TRBV7-2 and TRBJ1-1 provide the parts outside the CDR3, is GAGVSQSPSNKVTEKGKDVELRCDPISGHTALYWYRQSLGQGLEFLIYFQGNSAPDKSGLPSDRFSAERTGGSVSTLTIQRTQQEDSAVYLCASSLGPLRTEAFFGQGTRLTVV.

The genes are TRBV29-1 and TRBJ2-5; TRBD2 matches 12 bases. The CDR3 has 15 residues. The V segment lost 4 bases and the J segment 4 bases; nucleotides outside the gene matches: 7. The V gene's germline CDR1 is SQVTM and CDR2 ANQGSEA. CDR3 loop: CSVGSSGGARETQYF. The CDR3 DNA follows: TGCAGCGTTGGGTCTAGCGGGGGGGCCCGAGAGACCCAGTACTTC. Variable domain in full (rest from reference TRBV29-1 and TRBJ2-5): SAVISQKPSRDICQRGTSLTIQCQVDSQVTMMFWYRQQPGQSLTLIATANQGSEATYESGFVIDKFPISRPNLTFSTLTVSNMSPEDSSIYLCSVGSSGGARETQYFGPGTRLLVL.

This clonotype was seen a few times. This chain links TRBV4-3 with TRBJ2-7; 8 positions agree with TRBD2. V trimming: 4 bases; J trimming: 6 bases; junction bases outside the gene matches: 11. Germline V CDR1 and CDR2: LGHNA, YSLEER. This CDR3 is built from 15 residues. The CDR3 spells CASSPQLAERGEQYF. The CDR3 DNA reads as TGCGCCAGCAGCCCGCAACTAGCGGAGAGGGGCGAGCAGTACTTC.

This clonotype was found a few times. This rearrangement joins TRBV3-1 to TRBJ1-5; tentative D call: TRBD1 (5 bases). This CDR3 has 14 residues. Germline values: CDR1 LGHDT, CDR2 YNNKEL (reference sequence). V was trimmed by 5 bases and J by 4 bases, leaving 12 bases between them. This CDR3 is CASSKAQGNQPQHF. CDR3 coding DNA: TGTGCCAGCAGCAAAGCCCAGGGTAATCAGCCCCAGCATTTT.

This clonotype was counted between two and nine times. In nucleotides, the CDR3 is TGTGCCAGCAGTTTGACTAGCGGGAGTTTCTCCTACGAGCAGTACTTC. It is translated as CASSLTSGSFSYEQYF. The chain recombines TRBV6-5 with TRBJ2-7, with 12 bases fitting TRBD2. Per the germline V gene, CDR1 is MNHEY and CDR2 is SVGAGI. V trimming: 4 bases; J trimming: 0 bases; junction bases outside the gene matches: 4. CDR3 length: 16 amino acids.